The rows below give T cell receptor beta chains drawn from one sample of a study of OX40 agonist ivuxolimab in advanced cancers. Only in-frame clones appear in the TCRdb table, and some are missing; sequencing was by immunoSEQ multiplex PCR. This sample has 55,000 to 80,000 clones, with around nine tenths found just once. This specimen consisted of CD4+ or CD8+ T cells sorted from blood, obtained in a trial of the OX40 agonist ivuxolimab. The receptors shown here come from an adult with an advanced solid tumor such as melanoma, head and neck, liver or kidney cancer. CDR3s include the opening cysteine and the closing phenylalanine or tryptophan. The D gene is left open where the match is weak. Only some rows state a clone size, as once, few, many or a class for expanded clones.

NA once TRBJ1-2 TRBV28 TGTGCCAGCAGGGGGGACGGGGGACTCAACTATGGCTACACCTTC CASRGDGGLNYGYTF
NA NA TRBJ1-3 TRBV10-2 TGCGCCAGCAGTGCCGGGTTTGGGAACACCATATATTTT CASSAGFGNTIYF
NA NA TRBJ2-5 TRBV7-2 TGTGCCAGCAGCTTAGTCGACCCCTGGGAGACCCAGTACTTC CASSLVDPWETQYF
NA NA TRBJ2-2 TRBV4-2 TGTGCCAGCAGCCAAGATCTAGGGGCTGGGGCCGGGGAGCTGTTTTTT CASSQDLGAGAGELFF
NA NA TRBJ1-1 TRBV6-5 TGTGCCAGCACGGGACGTAACACTGAAGCTTTCTTT CASTGRNTEAFF
NA NA TRBJ2-7 TRBV6-5 TGTGCCAGCAGTCCCCGTGGGCGACTCGAGCAGTACTTC CASSPRGRLEQYF
NA NA TRBJ1-1 TRBV6-6 TGTGCCAGCAGTTCGGCCGCCCGCCGGTTAAGTTTCTTT CASSSAARRLSFF
NA NA TRBJ2-1 TRBV9 TGTGCCAGCGGCCCCGGCCGTTACAATGAGCAGTTCTTC CASGPGRYNEQFF
NA NA TRBJ2-7 TRBV6-5 TGTGCCAGCAGACAAAGGAGGGGGACCTACGAGCAGTACTTC CASRQRRGTYEQYF
NA medium-sized TRBJ1-2 TRBV18 TGTGCCAGCTCACCGGCCGCCACCCGAGGGAACACCTTC CASSPAATRGNTF
NA NA TRBJ2-1 TRBV4-1 TGCGCCAGCAGCCCCGGGGACCGGATCAATGAGCAGTTCTTC CASSPGDRINEQFF
NA NA TRBJ1-6 TRBV4-3 TGCGCCAGCAGCCAAGCACAGCGAGCTTCACCCCTCCACTTT CASSQAQRASPLHF
NA NA TRBJ1-3 TRBV6-5 TGTGCCAGCAGTCCGCGGAGGTTCTCTGGAAACACCATATATTTT CASSPRRFSGNTIYF
TRBD1 NA TRBJ2-1 TRBV6-1 TGTGCCAGCAGTGAAGCGCCACAGGGGGCGTCTTACAATGAGCAGTTCTTC CASSEAPQGASYNEQFF
NA NA TRBJ1-2 TRBV6-1 TGTGCCAGCAGTGACGGGCTCAGGGGACGGGACGGCTACACCTTC CASSDGLRGRDGYTF
TRBD1 NA TRBJ2-5 TRBV5-4 TGTGCCAGCAGAAGGGACAGGGGGAACGAAGAGACCCAGTACTTC CASRRDRGNEETQYF
TRBD1 NA TRBJ2-1 TRBV10-2 TGCGCCAGCAGTGAGGCTCGGACAGGGATGACCTACAATGAGCAGTTCTTC CASSEARTGMTYNEQFF
TRBD1 NA TRBJ1-2 TRBV23-1 TGCGCCAGCAGTCAATGGGACAGGGCGAAGGGCTACACCTTC CASSQWDRAKGYTF
TRBD1 NA TRBJ2-3 TRBV15 TGTGCCACCAGCAGAGTACAGGGGGCTAGAGCAGATACGCAGTATTTT CATSRVQGARADTQYF
TRBD1 NA TRBJ2-3 TRBV7-9 TGTGCCAGCAGCTTGGGACAGGGGACAGATACGCAGTATTTT CASSLGQGTDTQYF
NA NA TRBJ2-1 TRBV20-1 TGCAGTGCTTACTGGAGGAATGAGCAGTTCTTC CSAYWRNEQFF
NA NA TRBJ2-3 TRBV5-4 TGTGCCAGCAAAGGACGGGGGCCTGGCACAGATACGCAGTATTTT CASKGRGPGTDTQYF
NA few TRBJ1-4 TRBV19 TGTGCCAGTAGGAGGGACTTTGCAACTAATGAAAAACTGTTTTTT CASRRDFATNEKLFF
NA NA TRBJ1-2 TRBV28 TGTGCCAGCGGGACACGGAGTGAAGGCTACACCTTC CASGTRSEGYTF
NA once TRBJ2-1 TRBV5-5 TGTGCCAGCAGTCTGGGGCGGCCCCCGCTCTCATTCAATGAGCAGTTCTTC CASSLGRPPLSFNEQFF
TRBD1 NA TRBJ1-5 TRBV10-3 TGTGCCATCAGTGAGTCGCAGACAGGGAATCAGCCCCAGCATTTT CAISESQTGNQPQHF
NA few TRBJ1-6 TRBV6-5 TGTGCCAGCTTGGGCGGCAATTCACCCCTCCACTTT CASLGGNSPLHF
TRBD2 NA TRBJ2-1 TRBV14 TGTGCCAGCAGCTACGGGGGGTTAGGATACAATGAGCAGTTCTTC CASSYGGLGYNEQFF
NA NA TRBJ2-7 TRBV29-1 TGCAGCGTTGCCGGGACCTACGAGCAGTACTTC CSVAGTYEQYF
NA NA TRBJ2-7 TRBV28 TGTGCCAGCAGGGGGGCGGGGGACTCCTACGAGCAGTACTTC CASRGAGDSYEQYF
TRBD2 NA TRBJ2-5 TRBV10-2 TGCGCCAGCAGTAGCGGGGCCCAAGAGACCCAGTACTTC CASSSGAQETQYF
NA once TRBJ1-6 TRBV6-4 TGTGCCAGCAGTGAGCGGACACCTTATTCACCCCTCCACTTT CASSERTPYSPLHF
NA NA TRBJ2-3 TRBV5-1 TGCGCCAGCAGCTTGGCCCAGCGGAGCACAGATACGCAGTATTTT CASSLAQRSTDTQYF
TRBD2 NA TRBJ2-7 TRBV11-2 TGTGCCAGCAGCTCCCTAGCGGGAGAGCAGTACTTC CASSSLAGEQYF
NA NA TRBJ2-5 TRBV28 TGTGCCCATTCCCACCCCGCAGGGCCCCAAGAGACCCAGTACTTC CAHSHPAGPQETQYF
TRBD1 NA TRBJ2-7 TRBV5-4 TGTGCCAGCAGCTCCCAGACAGGGGGGTTCTACGAGCAGTACTTC CASSSQTGGFYEQYF
TRBD1 NA TRBJ2-3 TRBV7-9 TGTGCCAGCAGCCAGGGGACAGGGCTAAGCACAGATACGCAGTATTTT CASSQGTGLSTDTQYF
NA NA TRBJ2-2 TRBV7-3 TGTGCCAGCAGCTTAGAAACCGGGGAGCTGTTTTTT CASSLETGELFF
NA NA TRBJ2-3 TRBV5-4 TGTGCCAGCAGCTCCAGGGAACCAGATACGCAGTATTTT CASSSREPDTQYF
NA NA TRBJ2-3 TRBV5-1 TGCGCCAGCAGCATCTCGGGGACAGATACGCAGTATTTT CASSISGTDTQYF
TRBD1 few TRBJ1-1 TRBV2 TGTGCCAGCGGAAGACAGGGGGCGATTGAAGCTTTCTTT CASGRQGAIEAFF
NA NA TRBJ1-3 TRBV6-5 TGTGCCAGCGGCGGACCGAGCTCTGGAAACACCATATATTTT CASGGPSSGNTIYF
NA NA TRBJ2-2 TRBV7-2 TGTGCCAGCAGCTCAGGGACGACGAACACCGGGGAGCTGTTTTTT CASSSGTTNTGELFF
TRBD1 NA TRBJ2-7 TRBV7-9 TGTGCCAGCAGCTTAAGACAGGGTTACGAGCAGTACTTC CASSLRQGYEQYF
TRBD2 NA TRBJ2-7 TRBV25-1 TGTGCCAGCAGTGACGGCGGGAGCCTCGGCTACGAGCAGTACTTC CASSDGGSLGYEQYF
NA NA TRBJ2-7 TRBV11-3 TGTGCCAGCAGCTTAGCGGGGGCCCACGAGCAGTACTTC CASSLAGAHEQYF